This T cell receptor (beta chain) was identified in a study of regulatory T cells in long-lasting Graves disease. Points from the study as a whole: Persistent disease exhibited a predilection for TRBV28, TRBJ1-2 and TRBJ2-5.

Through Arm-PCR of CDR3 regions and iRepertoire HTBI primers, TCR beta libraries were built. MiXCR, applied by TCRdb to the multiplex PCR reads, yields one record per CDR3 protein. The data hold around 330,000 distinct CDR3 sequences, with 15% to 20% observed a single time. Time point given: newly diagnosed GD, antithyroid drugs for less than 3 months. TCR sequences were obtained from RNA taken from PBMCs. Tubes containing EDTA received 8 to 9.5 milliliters of drawn peripheral blood. This clonotype was detected ten times or more. What it recognizes is unknown. Trimming cost V 5 bases and J 6 bases, with 14 bases left between them. The CDR3 totals 15 residues. Germline CDR1 and CDR2: LNHNV and YYDKDF (reference sequence).

This TCR derives from a female donor with Graves disease. The chain has TRBV15 and TRBJ1-6; D perhaps matches TRBD1 (5 bases). Sequenced here: peripheral blood mononuclear cells (PBMCs), sampled at new diagnosis, from a patient treated with antithyroid drugs. CDR3 sequence reads: CATSHGTNFNSPLHF. For the CDR3, the DNA is TGTGCCACCAGCCACGGGACTAATTTTAATTCACCCCTCCACTTT.